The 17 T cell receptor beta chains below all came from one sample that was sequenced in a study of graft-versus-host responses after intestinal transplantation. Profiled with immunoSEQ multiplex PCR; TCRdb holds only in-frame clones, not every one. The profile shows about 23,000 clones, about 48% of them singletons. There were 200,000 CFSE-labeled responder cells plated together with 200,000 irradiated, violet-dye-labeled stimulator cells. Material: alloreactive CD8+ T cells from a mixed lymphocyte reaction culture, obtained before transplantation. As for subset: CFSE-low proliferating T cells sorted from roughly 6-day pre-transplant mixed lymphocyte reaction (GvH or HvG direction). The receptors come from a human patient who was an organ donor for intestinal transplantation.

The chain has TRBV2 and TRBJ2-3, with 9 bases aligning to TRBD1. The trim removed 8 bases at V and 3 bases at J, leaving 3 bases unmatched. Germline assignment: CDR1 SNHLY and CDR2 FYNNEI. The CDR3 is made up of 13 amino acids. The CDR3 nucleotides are TGTGCCAGCCGGGACAGGGAAACAGATACGCAGTATTTT. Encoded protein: CASRDRETDTQYF.

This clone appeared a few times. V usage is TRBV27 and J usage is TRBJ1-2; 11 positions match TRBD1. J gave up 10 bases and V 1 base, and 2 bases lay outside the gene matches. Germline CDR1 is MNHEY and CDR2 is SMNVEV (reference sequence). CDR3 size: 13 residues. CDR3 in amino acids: CASSLYGQGAYTF. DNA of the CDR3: TGTGCCAGCAGTTTATACGGACAGGGGGCCTACACCTTC.

CDR3 sequence reads: CASASEPATTGNTIYF. In DNA, the CDR3 is TGCGCCAGCGCAAGCGAACCCGCTACGACTGGAAACACCATATATTTT. The V gene is TRBV4-1, the J gene TRBJ1-3, with no clear D. There are 16 residues in the CDR3. From germline, CDR1 is MGHRA and CDR2 YSYEKL. V was shortened by 8 bases and J by 2 bases, with 19 bases between the two germline ends.

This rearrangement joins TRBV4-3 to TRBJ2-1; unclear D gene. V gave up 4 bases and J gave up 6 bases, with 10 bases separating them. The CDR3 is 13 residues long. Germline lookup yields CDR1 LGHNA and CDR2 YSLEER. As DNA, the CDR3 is TGCGCCAGCAGCCCCCACCTTTCCAATGAGCAGTTCTTC. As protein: CASSPHLSNEQFF.

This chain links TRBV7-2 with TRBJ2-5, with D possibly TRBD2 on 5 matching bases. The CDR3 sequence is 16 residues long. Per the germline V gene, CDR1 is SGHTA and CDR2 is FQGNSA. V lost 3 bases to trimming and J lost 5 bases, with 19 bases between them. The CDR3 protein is CASSFSGGYVHETQYF. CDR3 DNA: TGTGCCAGCAGCTTTTCGGGCGGGTACGTCCACGAGACCCAGTACTTC.

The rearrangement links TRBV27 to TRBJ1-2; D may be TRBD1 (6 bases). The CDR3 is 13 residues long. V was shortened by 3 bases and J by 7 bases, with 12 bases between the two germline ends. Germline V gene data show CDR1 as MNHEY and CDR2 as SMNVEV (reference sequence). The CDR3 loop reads CASSFGGLSGYTF. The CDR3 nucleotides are TGTGCCAGCAGTTTCGGGGGGCTTAGTGGCTACACCTTC.

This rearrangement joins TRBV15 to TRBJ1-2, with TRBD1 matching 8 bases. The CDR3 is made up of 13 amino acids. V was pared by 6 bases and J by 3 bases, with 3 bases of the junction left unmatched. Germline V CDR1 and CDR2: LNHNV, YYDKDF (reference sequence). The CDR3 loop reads CATSLTGDYGYTF. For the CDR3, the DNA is TGTGCCACCAGTCTGACAGGGGACTATGGCTACACCTTC.

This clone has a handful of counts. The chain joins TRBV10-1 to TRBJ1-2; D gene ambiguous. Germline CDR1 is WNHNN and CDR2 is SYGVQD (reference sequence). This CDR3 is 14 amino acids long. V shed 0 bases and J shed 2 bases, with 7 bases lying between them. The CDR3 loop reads CASSESLGNYGYTF. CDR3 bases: TGCGCCAGCAGTGAGTCGTTGGGAAACTATGGCTACACCTTC.

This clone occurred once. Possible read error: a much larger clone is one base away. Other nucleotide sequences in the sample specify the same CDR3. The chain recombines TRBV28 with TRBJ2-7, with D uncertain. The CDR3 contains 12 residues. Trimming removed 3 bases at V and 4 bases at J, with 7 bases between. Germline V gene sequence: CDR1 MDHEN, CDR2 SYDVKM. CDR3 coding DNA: TGTGCCAGCAGTTTCCCTGGGTACGAGCAGTACTTC. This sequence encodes CASSFPGYEQYF.

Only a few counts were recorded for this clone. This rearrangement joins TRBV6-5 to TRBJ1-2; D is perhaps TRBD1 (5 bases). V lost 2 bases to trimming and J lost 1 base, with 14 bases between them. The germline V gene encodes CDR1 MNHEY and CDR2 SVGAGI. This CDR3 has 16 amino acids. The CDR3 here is CASSYTRGGDNYGYTF. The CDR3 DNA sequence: TGTGCCAGCAGTTACACCCGGGGGGGGGATAACTATGGCTACACCTTC.

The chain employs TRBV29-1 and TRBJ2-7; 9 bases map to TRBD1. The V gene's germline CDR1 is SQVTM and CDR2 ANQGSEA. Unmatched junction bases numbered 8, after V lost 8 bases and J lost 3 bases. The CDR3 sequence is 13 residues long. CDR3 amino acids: CSCRDREFYEQYF. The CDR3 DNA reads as TGCAGCTGCCGGGACAGGGAATTCTACGAGCAGTACTTC.

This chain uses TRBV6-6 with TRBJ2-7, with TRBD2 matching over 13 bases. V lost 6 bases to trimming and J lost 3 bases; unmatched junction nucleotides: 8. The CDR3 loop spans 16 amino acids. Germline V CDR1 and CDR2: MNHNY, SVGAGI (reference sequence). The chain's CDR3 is CASSKGLAGLSYEQYF. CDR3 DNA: TGTGCCAGCAGCAAGGGACTAGCGGGACTCAGCTACGAGCAGTACTTC.

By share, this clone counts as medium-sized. CDR3 region: CASSPLWGEKLFF. The CDR3, as DNA: TGCGCCAGCAGTCCCCTATGGGGCGAAAAACTGTTTTTT. The chain links TRBV5-1 to TRBJ1-4, with a possible D match to TRBD1 (5 bases). The V gene's germline CDR1 is SGHRS and CDR2 YFSETQ. This CDR3 has 13 amino acids. V lost 5 bases and J lost 8, with 13 bases in between.

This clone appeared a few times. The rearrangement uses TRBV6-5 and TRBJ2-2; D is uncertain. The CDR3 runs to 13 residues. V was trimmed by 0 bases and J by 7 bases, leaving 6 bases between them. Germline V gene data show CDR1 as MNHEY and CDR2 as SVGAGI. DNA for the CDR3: TGTGCCAGCAGTTACTCAGGATTCGGGGAGCTGTTTTTT. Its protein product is CASSYSGFGELFF.

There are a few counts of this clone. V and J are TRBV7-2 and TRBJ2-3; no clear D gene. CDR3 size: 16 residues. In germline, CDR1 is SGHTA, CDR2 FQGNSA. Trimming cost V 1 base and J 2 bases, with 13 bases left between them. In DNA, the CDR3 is TGTGCCAGCAGCTTAGTGTTGGGCCCCCCCACAGATACGCAGTATTTT. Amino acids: CASSLVLGPPTDTQYF.

The CDR3 region is CASSPMGQETQYF. CDR3 nucleotides: TGTGCCAGCTCACCAATGGGTCAAGAGACCCAGTACTTC. This rearrangement joins TRBV18 to TRBJ2-5; unclear D gene. The CDR3 covers 13 residues. Trimming shortened V by 2 bases and J by 2 bases, and 6 bases separated the two germline ends. CDR1 is KGHSH and CDR2 is LQKENI in the germline V gene.

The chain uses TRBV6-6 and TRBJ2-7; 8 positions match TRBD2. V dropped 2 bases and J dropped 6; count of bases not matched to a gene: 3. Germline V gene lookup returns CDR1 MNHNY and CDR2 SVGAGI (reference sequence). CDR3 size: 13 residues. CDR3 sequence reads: CASSYGAGVEQYF. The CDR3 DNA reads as TGTGCCAGCAGTTACGGAGCGGGGGTCGAGCAGTACTTC.